A single sample is the source of the 10 T cell receptor beta chains below, sequenced in a study of T cells in narcolepsy. Only in-frame clones appear in the TCRdb table, and some are missing; sequencing was by immunoSEQ multiplex PCR. The table includes over 40,000 clones, more than 70% detected once. Material: CD45RA- memory CD4+ T cells from PBMCs. The receptors come from a human donor with narcolepsy.

The chain combines TRBV10-3 with TRBJ2-7; possible D gene TRBD2, 5 bases. CDR1 ENHRY and CDR2 SYGVKD come from the germline V gene. The CDR3 is 15 amino acids. V was clipped by 3 bases and J by 0 bases, with 12 bases between them. Here the CDR3 DNA reads TGTGCCATCAGTGAAGGCGGGCTAAGCTCCTACGAGCAGTACTTC. Its protein product is CAISEGGLSSYEQYF.

J is TRBJ1-2 and V is TRBV10-3; 10 bases map to TRBD1. Per the germline V gene, CDR1 is ENHRY and CDR2 is SYGVKD. The CDR3 has 18 residues. V lost 0 bases to trimming and J lost 4 bases; unmatched junction nucleotides: 11. The CDR3 DNA is TGTGCCATCAGTGAGTCGGGGACAGGGGACCAACCCACCTATGGCTACACCTTC. As protein: CAISESGTGDQPTYGYTF.

In this sample, this clone turned up once. This chain links TRBV2 with TRBJ1-2; D may be TRBD1 (5 bases). From germline, CDR1 is SNHLY and CDR2 FYNNEI. This CDR3 is 14 amino acids long. V was cut by 1 base and J by 6 bases, with 12 bases left in between. The CDR3 loop is CASSEEGRVHGYTF. CDR3 sequence (DNA): TGTGCCAGCAGTGAAGAGGGCAGGGTCCATGGCTACACCTTC.

In regard to this clone: Other DNA sequences from this sample encode an identical CDR3 as well. This sequence joins TRBV4-1 and TRBJ2-7; 10 bases map to TRBD1. J gave up 7 bases and V 3 bases, and 9 bases lay outside the gene matches. In germline, CDR1 is MGHRA, CDR2 YSYEKL. This CDR3 contains 15 residues. The DNA for the CDR3 is TGCGCCAGCAGCCAGAGGGACAGGGGTTGGGGTGAGCAGTACTTC. Protein: CASSQRDRGWGEQYF.

The chain has TRBV7-9 and TRBJ2-1; D gene ambiguous. Germline assignment: CDR1 SEHNR and CDR2 FQNEAQ (reference sequence). This CDR3 spans 13 amino acids. Trimming left V 5 bases short and J 10 bases short, with 15 bases between. The CDR3 nucleotides are TGTGCCAGCAGCCGGGTGATAGATCGCGAGCAGTTCTTC. Translation: CASSRVIDREQFF.

The chain combines TRBV28 with TRBJ2-4; tentatively, D is TRBD1 (6 bases). This CDR3 contains 15 residues. The V and J ends lost 4 bases and 2 bases respectively, with 12 bases between them. The germline V gene encodes CDR1 MDHEN and CDR2 SYDVKM. The CDR3 coding sequence is TGTGCCAGCAGTTCCGCAGGGACAACCAAAAACATTCAGTACTTC. Protein product: CASSSAGTTKNIQYF. The variable domain in full, completed from reference TRBV28 and TRBJ2-4, reads DVKVTQSSRYLVKRTGEKVFLECVQDMDHENMFWYRQDPGLGLRLIYFSYDVKMKEKGDIPEGYSVSREKKERFSLILESASTNQTSMYLCASSSAGTTKNIQYFGAGTRLSVL.

This chain links TRBV7-9 with TRBJ1-1, with a weak D call TRBD1 (5 bases). Trimming pared 1 base from V and 11 bases from J, leaving 14 bases between. There are 13 residues in the CDR3. CDR1 is SEHNR and CDR2 is FQNEAQ in the germline V gene (reference sequence). The CDR3 bases are TGTGCCAGCAGCTTAGAGGGCCAGGGAAGGGCTTTCTTT. Encoded protein: CASSLEGQGRAFF.

The V and J genes are TRBV5-4 and TRBJ1-2; the D is unclear. Trimming shortened V by 3 bases and J by 8 bases, and 8 bases separated the two germline ends. The CDR3 loop spans 11 amino acids. The germline gives CDR1 SGHNT, CDR2 YYREEE (reference sequence). The CDR3 DNA reads as TGTGCCAGCAGCTCAGGTTGGGGCTACACCTTC. It is translated as CASSSGWGYTF.

The rearrangement links TRBV6-1 to TRBJ1-1; D gene ambiguous. This CDR3 contains 14 residues. The V end lost 5 bases, the J end lost 0 bases, and 10 bases lay between the germline ends. Germline V gene sequence: CDR1 MNHNS, CDR2 SASEGT. The CDR3 DNA sequence: TGTGCCAGCAGTCCGAACCAGGTGAACACTGAAGCTTTCTTT. Protein sequence: CASSPNQVNTEAFF.

This sequence joins TRBV28 and TRBJ2-7, with 8 bases fitting TRBD2. The germline V gene has CDR1 MDHEN and CDR2 SYDVKM. The CDR3 totals 16 residues. J was trimmed by 2 bases and V by 2 bases; bases with no gene match: 8. The CDR3 reads CASSLTSGGSAYEQYF. CDR3 sequence (DNA): TGTGCCAGCAGTTTAACTTCGGGGGGGTCAGCCTACGAGCAGTACTTC.